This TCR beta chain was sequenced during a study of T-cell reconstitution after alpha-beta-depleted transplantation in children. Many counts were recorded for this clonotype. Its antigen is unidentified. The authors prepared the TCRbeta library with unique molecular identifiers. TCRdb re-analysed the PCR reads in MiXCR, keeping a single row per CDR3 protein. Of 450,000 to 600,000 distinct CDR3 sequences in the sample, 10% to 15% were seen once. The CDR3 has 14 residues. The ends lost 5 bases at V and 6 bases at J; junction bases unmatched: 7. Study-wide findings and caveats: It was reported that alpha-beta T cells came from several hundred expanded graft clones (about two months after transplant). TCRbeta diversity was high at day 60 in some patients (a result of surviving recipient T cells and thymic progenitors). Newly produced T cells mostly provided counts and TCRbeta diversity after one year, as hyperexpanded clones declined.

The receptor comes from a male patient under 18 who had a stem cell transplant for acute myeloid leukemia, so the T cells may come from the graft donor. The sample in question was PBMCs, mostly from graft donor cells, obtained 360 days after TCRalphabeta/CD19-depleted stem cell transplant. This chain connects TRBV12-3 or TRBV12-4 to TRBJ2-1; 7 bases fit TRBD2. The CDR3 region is CASSGGSLSNEQFF. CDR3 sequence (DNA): TGTGCCAGCAGTGGCGGGAGTCTTAGCAATGAGCAGTTCTTC.